These T cell receptor beta chains were read from a single sample in a study of blood T cell repertoires in COVID-19. Assay used: immunoSEQ multiplex PCR; TCRdb lists only in-frame clones, some missing. The sample lists some 400,000 clones; 81% were seen once. Sequenced: peripheral blood. The source is a human donor with acute or convalescent COVID-19. The donor label of this sample is uncertain. CDR3s include the opening cysteine and the closing phenylalanine or tryptophan. D genes are given only for firm matches. Clone size is stated in some rows and not others, as once, few, many or a class when expanded.

J gene	clone size	V gene	D gene	CDR3 protein	CDR3 DNA
TRBJ2-7	.	TRBV27	TRBD1	CASSWGQGYEQYF	TGTGCCAGCAGTTGGGGACAGGGCTACGAGCAGTACTTC
TRBJ1-1	.	TRBV6-5	.	CASRGGLGRNTEAFF	TGTGCCAGCAGGGGGGGGCTTGGGAGGAACACTGAAGCTTTCTTT
TRBJ1-4	few	TRBV2	.	CASDSHGEKLFF	TGTGCCAGCGACTCCCACGGTGAAAAACTGTTTTTT
TRBJ1-6	.	TRBV5-4	.	CASSSQGGDGYSPLHF	TGTGCCAGCAGCTCTCAAGGGGGAGACGGGTATTCACCCCTCCACTTT
TRBJ1-1	.	TRBV7-9	.	CASSPWMTGTNTEAFF	TGTGCCAGCAGTCCCTGGATGACAGGAACGAACACTGAAGCTTTCTTT
TRBJ1-1	.	TRBV14	.	CASSRQMNTEAFF	TGTGCCAGCAGCCGACAAATGAACACTGAAGCTTTCTTT
TRBJ2-2	.	TRBV12-3/TRBV12-4	.	CASPSPGRGELFF	TGTGCCAGCCCCTCCCCGGGGAGGGGGGAGCTGTTTTTT
TRBJ2-7	many	TRBV6-5	.	CASRGEPREQYF	TGTGCCAGCAGGGGAGAACCGCGGGAGCAGTACTTC
TRBJ1-2	.	TRBV18	TRBD1	CASSWVGTDDGYTF	TGTGCCAGCTCCTGGGTTGGGACAGACGATGGCTACACCTTC
TRBJ2-7	.	TRBV28	TRBD1	CASSTGTGGSVQYF	TGTGCCAGCAGTACCGGGACAGGGGGCTCGGTGCAGTACTTC
TRBJ1-2	.	TRBV30	TRBD1	CAWTSPTGRSYGYTF	TGTGCCTGGACCTCTCCGACAGGGAGATCCTATGGCTACACCTTC
TRBJ1-2	.	TRBV6-5	.	CASSRTGTSYGYTF	TGTGCCAGCAGTCGAACCGGGACTTCATATGGCTACACCTTC
TRBJ1-6	once	TRBV6-5	TRBD1	CASRFGQGRGTLHF	TGTGCCAGCAGATTCGGACAGGGTCGCGGGACCCTCCACTTT
TRBJ1-2	.	TRBV29-1	TRBD1	CSVVPGQGDYGYTF	TGCAGCGTTGTCCCGGGACAGGGGGACTATGGCTACACCTTC
TRBJ1-6	.	TRBV25-1	.	CASSESGRANSPLHF	TGTGCCAGCAGTGAATCGGGCAGGGCCAATTCACCCCTCCACTTT
TRBJ2-1	once	TRBV28	TRBD1	CASSPRDRGRLNEQFF	TGTGCCAGCAGTCCGCGGGACAGGGGGCGCTTGAATGAGCAGTTCTTC
TRBJ2-6	once	TRBV19	.	CASSILFLGQSSGANVLTF	TGTGCCAGTAGTATTTTGTTTCTAGGACAGAGCTCTGGGGCCAACGTCCTGACTTTC
TRBJ1-6	.	TRBV4-1	TRBD1	CASSQGGQGNSPLHF	TGCGCCAGCAGCCAAGGGGGACAGGGTAATTCACCCCTCCACTTT
TRBJ2-3	.	TRBV27	.	CAIKTGTSTDTQYF	TGTGCCATCAAAACAGGGACGAGTACAGATACGCAGTATTTT
TRBJ1-1	once	TRBV7-9	.	CASSLTGVNTEAFF	TGTGCCAGCAGCTTAACCGGAGTGAACACTGAAGCTTTCTTT
TRBJ1-2	.	TRBV7-2	TRBD1	CASSVDRAVGTGYTF	TGTGCCAGCAGCGTAGACAGGGCCGTAGGAACTGGCTACACCTTC
TRBJ1-2	many	TRBV27	.	CASSLDQQGVRGYTF	TGTGCCAGCAGTTTGGACCAACAGGGAGTGAGGGGCTACACCTTC
TRBJ2-2	.	TRBV5-8	.	CASSFMRRGTGELFF	TGTGCCAGCAGCTTTATGAGAAGAGGGACCGGGGAGCTGTTTTTT
TRBJ1-5	.	TRBV19	.	CASRPSGQREQPQHF	TGTGCCAGTAGACCCAGTGGGCAGCGGGAGCAGCCCCAGCATTTT
TRBJ2-2	.	TRBV30	.	CAWTRGNTNTGELFF	TGTGCCTGGACCAGGGGAAATACGAACACCGGGGAGCTGTTTTTT
TRBJ2-3	.	TRBV19	TRBD1	CASSRTGQSPTDTQYF	TGTGCCAGTAGTAGGACAGGACAGAGCCCCACAGATACGCAGTATTTT
TRBJ2-1	.	TRBV4-1	TRBD2	CASSPYGGGSYNEQFF	TGCGCCAGCAGCCCTTATGGGGGGGGCTCCTACAATGAGCAGTTCTTC
TRBJ2-2	few	TRBV19	.	CASSQTRRDRSTGELFF	TGTGCCAGTAGTCAGACCCGGCGGGATAGGAGCACCGGGGAGCTGTTTTTT
TRBJ2-7	.	TRBV6-5	TRBD1	CASTGTGGGSYEQYF	TGTGCCAGCACCGGGACAGGGGGCGGATCCTACGAGCAGTACTTC
TRBJ1-1	.	TRBV6-5	.	CASSYSRASEAFF	TGTGCCAGCAGTTACTCGAGGGCGTCTGAAGCTTTCTTT
TRBJ2-2	.	TRBV5-4	.	CASSLLGGTGELFF	TGTGCCAGCAGCTTGTTGGGGGGCACCGGGGAGCTGTTTTTT
TRBJ1-2	.	TRBV7-9	.	CASSRSEVGRGYTF	TGTGCCAGCAGCCGGAGCGAGGTCGGTCGTGGCTACACCTTC
TRBJ1-4	.	TRBV4-1	.	CASSQDLGGPNEKLFF	TGCGCCAGCAGCCAAGATCTCGGAGGGCCTAATGAAAAACTGTTTTTT
TRBJ2-3	.	TRBV7-2	TRBD1	CASSLSGTGFSLADTQYF	TGTGCCAGCAGCTTATCCGGGACAGGGTTTTCTCTGGCAGATACGCAGTATTTT
TRBJ1-1	.	TRBV19	TRBD1	CASMASRGMNTEAFF	TGTGCCAGTATGGCCAGCAGGGGGATGAACACTGAAGCTTTCTTT
TRBJ2-7	.	TRBV2	.	CASSEGQSSYEQYF	TGTGCCAGCAGTGAAGGGCAAAGCTCCTACGAGCAGTACTTC
TRBJ1-3	.	TRBV9	.	CASSVGGVGNTIYF	TGTGCCAGCAGCGTAGGGGGGGTTGGAAACACCATATATTTT
TRBJ1-2	.	TRBV2	TRBD1	CASSEWTGVGYTF	TGTGCCAGCAGTGAATGGACAGGGGTGGGCTACACCTTC
TRBJ2-5	.	TRBV9	TRBD1	CASSVGQGKETQYF	TGTGCCAGCAGCGTGGGACAGGGGAAAGAGACCCAGTACTTC
TRBJ1-5	.	TRBV2	.	CASSWGFGGNQPQHF	TGTGCCAGCAGTTGGGGATTCGGGGGCAATCAGCCCCAGCATTTT
TRBJ1-3	once	TRBV11-2	TRBD1	CASSLTGFGNTIYF	TGTGCCAGCAGCTTGACAGGGTTTGGAAACACCATATATTTT
TRBJ2-5	.	TRBV18	TRBD1	CASSPRTGEKTQYF	TGTGCCAGCTCACCACGGACAGGGGAGAAGACCCAGTACTTC
TRBJ1-5	few	TRBV18	.	CASSPRTSVGNQPQHF	TGTGCCAGCTCACCACGGACAAGTGTGGGCAATCAGCCCCAGCATTTT
TRBJ2-4	.	TRBV7-9	.	CASSQGSGAKNIQYF	TGTGCCAGCAGCCAGGGGAGCGGGGCTAAAAACATTCAGTACTTC
TRBJ1-4	once	TRBV10-1	TRBD1	CASSANRGAEKLFF	TGCGCCAGCAGTGCGAACAGGGGAGCCGAAAAACTGTTTTTT
TRBJ2-2	few	TRBV6-6	TRBD2	CASSAGTSGRAWELFF	TGTGCCAGCAGTGCCGGGACTAGCGGGAGGGCATGGGAGCTGTTTTTT
TRBJ1-6	.	TRBV7-9	TRBD1	CASSQGQGNSPLHF	TGTGCCAGCAGCCAGGGACAGGGGAATTCACCCCTCCACTTT
TRBJ1-6	.	TRBV19	TRBD1	CASSNVGTGHSPLHF	TGTGCCAGTAGTAACGTCGGGACAGGGCATTCACCCCTCCACTTT
TRBJ1-1	.	TRBV27	TRBD1	CASSPGQGSTEAFF	TGTGCCAGCAGTCCGGGACAGGGAAGCACTGAAGCTTTCTTT
TRBJ2-1	.	TRBV9	TRBD2	CASSVASGGPNEQFF	TGTGCCAGCAGCGTAGCCAGCGGGGGCCCCAATGAGCAGTTCTTC
TRBJ2-2	.	TRBV19	TRBD1	CASSTLHPRTGQSTGELFF	TGTGCCAGTAGTACCCTACACCCTAGGACAGGACAAAGCACCGGGGAGCTGTTTTTT
TRBJ1-1	few	TRBV11-2	.	CASSPRYEAFF	TGTGCCAGCAGTCCCCGTTATGAAGCTTTCTTT
TRBJ2-1	few	TRBV5-8	.	CASFPGVSYNEQFF	TGTGCCAGCTTCCCGGGAGTTTCCTACAATGAGCAGTTCTTC
TRBJ2-2	.	TRBV19	.	CASTVFIVAGPGELFF	TGTGCCAGTACAGTATTCATTGTTGCGGGCCCCGGGGAGCTGTTTTTT
TRBJ2-1	.	TRBV5-4	TRBD2	CASSLTGTSGWEDLFF	TGTGCCAGCAGCTTAACCGGGACTAGCGGGTGGGAGGACCTGTTCTTC
TRBJ1-5	.	TRBV18	.	CASSPREGVDGNQPQHF	TGTGCCAGCTCACCACGGGAAGGGGTGGATGGCAATCAGCCCCAGCATTTT